This T cell receptor (beta chain) came from a study of early T cells in non-severe SARS-CoV-2 infection. Background on the study: The authors sequenced bulk RNA from unsorted whole blood, leaving chains unpaired. Study conclusions and caveats: The VDJdb matching leaned toward anti-spike CD8 responses and overlooked private and CD4 specificities.

Attachment of unique molecular identifiers to individual cDNA molecules was performed. TCRdb re-analysed the 5' RACE reads in MiXCR, keeping a single row per CDR3 protein. The repertoire holds 25,000 to 35,000 distinct CDR3 sequences, with approximately 6.2% as singletons. On this clonotype itself: Antigen unknown.

The CDR3 runs 13 residues. The V gene lost 10 bases and the J gene lost 4 bases, with 14 bases spanning the gap. The germline gives CDR1 MNHEY, CDR2 SVGAGI. The material sequenced was whole blood. This chain connects TRBV6-5 to TRBJ1-5; possible D gene TRBD1, 5 bases. This TCR came from an adult who was a healthcare worker with PCR-confirmed SARS-CoV-2 infection or an uninfected control (not recorded which). CDR3 coding DNA: TGTGCCACCACGCAAGGGGTGAATCAGCCCCAGCATTTT. It translates to CATTQGVNQPQHF.